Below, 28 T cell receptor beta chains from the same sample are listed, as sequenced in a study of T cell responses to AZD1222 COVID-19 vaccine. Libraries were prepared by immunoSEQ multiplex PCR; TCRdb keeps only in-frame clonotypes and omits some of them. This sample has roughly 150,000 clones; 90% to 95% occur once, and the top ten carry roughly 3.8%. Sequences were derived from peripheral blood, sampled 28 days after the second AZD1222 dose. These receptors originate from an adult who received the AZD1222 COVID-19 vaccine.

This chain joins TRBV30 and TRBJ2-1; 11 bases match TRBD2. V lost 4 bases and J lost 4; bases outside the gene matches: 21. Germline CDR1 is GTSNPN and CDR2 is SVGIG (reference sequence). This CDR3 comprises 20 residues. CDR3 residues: CAWNPRTGDLAGGVYNEQFF. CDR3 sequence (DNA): TGTGCCTGGAACCCTAGGACAGGCGATCTAGCGGGGGGCGTATACAATGAGCAGTTCTTC.

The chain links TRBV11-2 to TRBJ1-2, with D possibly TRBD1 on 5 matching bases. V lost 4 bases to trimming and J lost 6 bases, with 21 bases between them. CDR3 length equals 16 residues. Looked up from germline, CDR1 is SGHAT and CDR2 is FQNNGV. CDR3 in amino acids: CASSSLAGSGKNGYTF. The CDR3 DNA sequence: TGTGCCAGCAGCTCCCTTGCAGGGTCAGGGAAGAATGGCTACACCTTC.

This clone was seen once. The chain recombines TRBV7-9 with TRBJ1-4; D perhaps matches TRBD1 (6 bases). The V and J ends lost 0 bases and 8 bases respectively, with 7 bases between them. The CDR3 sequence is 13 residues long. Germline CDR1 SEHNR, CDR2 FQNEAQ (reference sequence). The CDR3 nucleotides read TGTGCCAGCAGCTTAGCGGGGGGCGAAAAACTGTTTTTT. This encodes CASSLAGGEKLFF.

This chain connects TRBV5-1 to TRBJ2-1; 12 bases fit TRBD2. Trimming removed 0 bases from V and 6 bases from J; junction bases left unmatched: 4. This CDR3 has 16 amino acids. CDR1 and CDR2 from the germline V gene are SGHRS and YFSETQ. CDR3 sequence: CASSLELAGGPNEQFF. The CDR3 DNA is TGCGCCAGCAGCTTGGAACTAGCGGGGGGCCCCAATGAGCAGTTCTTC.

The CDR3 protein is CASSLGRAYGYTF. CDR3 nucleotide sequence: TGTGCCAGCAGTTTAGGGCGGGCCTATGGCTACACCTTC. The chain is built from TRBV27 and TRBJ1-2; unclear D gene. Germline V gene lookup returns CDR1 MNHEY and CDR2 SMNVEV (reference sequence). The CDR3 extends over 13 amino acids. Deletions cut 2 bases from V and 4 bases from J, with 8 bases between.

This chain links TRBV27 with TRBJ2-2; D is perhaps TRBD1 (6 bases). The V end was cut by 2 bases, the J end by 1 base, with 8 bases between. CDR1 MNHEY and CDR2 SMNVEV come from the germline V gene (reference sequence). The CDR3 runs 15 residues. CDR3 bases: TGTGCCAGCAGTTTAGGACAGATGAACACCGGGGAGCTGTTTTTT. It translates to CASSLGQMNTGELFF.

CDR3 sequence reads: CASSLERGRNNEQFF. CDR3 DNA sequence: TGCGCCAGCAGCTTGGAGCGGGGTCGGAACAATGAGCAGTTCTTC. The chain combines TRBV5-1 with TRBJ2-1; 7 bases are a match to TRBD2. There are 15 residues in the CDR3. Trimming at V came to 0 bases and at J to 5 bases, leaving 5 bases not matched to a gene. Germline assignment: CDR1 SGHRS and CDR2 YFSETQ.

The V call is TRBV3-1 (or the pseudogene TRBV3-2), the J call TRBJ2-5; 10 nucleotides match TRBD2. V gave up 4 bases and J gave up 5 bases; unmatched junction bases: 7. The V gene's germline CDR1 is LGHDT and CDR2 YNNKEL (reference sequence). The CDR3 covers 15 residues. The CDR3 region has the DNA TGTGCCAGCAGCCCCCCAGGACTAGCGGCGGAGACCCAGTACTTC. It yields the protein CASSPPGLAAETQYF.

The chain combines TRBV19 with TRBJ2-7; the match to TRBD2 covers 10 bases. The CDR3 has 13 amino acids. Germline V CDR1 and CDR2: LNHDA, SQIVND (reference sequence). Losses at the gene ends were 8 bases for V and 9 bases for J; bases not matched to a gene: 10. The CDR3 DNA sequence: TGTGCCAGTTCCGGGACTAGCGTTGCTCCGCAGTACTTC. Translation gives CASSGTSVAPQYF. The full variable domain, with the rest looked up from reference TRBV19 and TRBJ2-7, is DGGITQSPKYLFRKEGQNVTLSCEQNLNHDAMYWYRQDPGQGLRLIYYSQIVNDFQKGDIAEGYSVSREKKESFPLTVTSAQKNPTAFYLCASSGTSVAPQYFGPGTRLTVT.

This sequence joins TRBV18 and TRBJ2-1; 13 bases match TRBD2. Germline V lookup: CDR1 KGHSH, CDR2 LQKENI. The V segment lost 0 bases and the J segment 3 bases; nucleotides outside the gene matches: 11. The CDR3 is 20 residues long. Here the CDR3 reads CASSPPVGLAGPLGYNEQFF. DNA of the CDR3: TGTGCCAGCTCACCACCGGTGGGACTAGCGGGGCCACTGGGCTACAATGAGCAGTTCTTC.

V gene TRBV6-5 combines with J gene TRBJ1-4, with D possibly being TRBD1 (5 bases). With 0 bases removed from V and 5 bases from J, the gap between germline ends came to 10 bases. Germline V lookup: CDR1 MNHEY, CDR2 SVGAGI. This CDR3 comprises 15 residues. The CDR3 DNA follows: TGTGCCAGCAGTTACTCTGCAGGGCGGAATGAAAAACTGTTTTTT. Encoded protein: CASSYSAGRNEKLFF.

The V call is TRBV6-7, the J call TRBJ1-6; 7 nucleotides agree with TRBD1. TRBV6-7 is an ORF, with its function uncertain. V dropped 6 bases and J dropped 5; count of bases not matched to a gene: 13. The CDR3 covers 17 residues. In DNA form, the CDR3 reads TGTGCCAGCAGAACCAGGGGGGGCAGAGGAAATAATTCACCCCTCCACTTT. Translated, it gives CASRTRGGRGNNSPLHF.

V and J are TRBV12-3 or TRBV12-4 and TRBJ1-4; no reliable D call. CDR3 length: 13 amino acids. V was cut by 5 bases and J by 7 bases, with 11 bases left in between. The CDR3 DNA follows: TGTGCCAGCAGTCTGAGGCGTCTTGAAAAACTGTTTTTT. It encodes CASSLRRLEKLFF.

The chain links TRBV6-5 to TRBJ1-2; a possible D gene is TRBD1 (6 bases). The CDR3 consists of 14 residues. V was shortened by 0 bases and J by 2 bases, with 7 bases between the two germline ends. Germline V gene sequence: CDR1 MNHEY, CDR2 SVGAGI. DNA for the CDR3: TGTGCCAGCAGTTACTCAGGACAGAACTATGGCTACACCTTC. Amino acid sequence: CASSYSGQNYGYTF.

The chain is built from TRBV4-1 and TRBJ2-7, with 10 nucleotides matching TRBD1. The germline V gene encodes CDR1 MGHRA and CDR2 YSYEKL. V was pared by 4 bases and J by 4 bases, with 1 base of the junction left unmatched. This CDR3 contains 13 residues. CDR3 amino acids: CASSRGQGYEQYF. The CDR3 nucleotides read TGCGCCAGCAGCCGGGGACAGGGGTACGAGCAGTACTTC.

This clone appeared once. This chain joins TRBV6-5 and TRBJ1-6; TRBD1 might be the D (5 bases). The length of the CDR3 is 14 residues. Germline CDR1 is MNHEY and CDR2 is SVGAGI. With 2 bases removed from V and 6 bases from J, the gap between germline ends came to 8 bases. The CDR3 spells CASSYRGGNSPLHF. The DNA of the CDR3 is TGTGCCAGCAGTTACAGGGGAGGTAATTCACCCCTCCACTTT.

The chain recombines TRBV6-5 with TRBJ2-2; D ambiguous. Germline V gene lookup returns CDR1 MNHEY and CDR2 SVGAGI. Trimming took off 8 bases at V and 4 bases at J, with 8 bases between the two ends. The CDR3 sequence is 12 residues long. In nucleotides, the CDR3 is TGTGCCAGCGAAAGAGGCACCGGGGAGCTGTTTTTT. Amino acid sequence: CASERGTGELFF.

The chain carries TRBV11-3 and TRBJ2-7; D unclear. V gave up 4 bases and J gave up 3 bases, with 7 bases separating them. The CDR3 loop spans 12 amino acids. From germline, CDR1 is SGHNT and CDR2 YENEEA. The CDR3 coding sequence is TGTGCCAGCAGCTGGGATTACTACGAGCAGTACTTC. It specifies CASSWDYYEQYF.

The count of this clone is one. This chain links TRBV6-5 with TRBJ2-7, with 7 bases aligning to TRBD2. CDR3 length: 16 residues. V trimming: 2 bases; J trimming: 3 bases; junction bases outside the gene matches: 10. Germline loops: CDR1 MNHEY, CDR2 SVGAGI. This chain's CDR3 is CASSYVRGLTLYEQYF. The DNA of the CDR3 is TGTGCCAGCAGTTACGTCCGGGGACTAACCCTCTACGAGCAGTACTTC.

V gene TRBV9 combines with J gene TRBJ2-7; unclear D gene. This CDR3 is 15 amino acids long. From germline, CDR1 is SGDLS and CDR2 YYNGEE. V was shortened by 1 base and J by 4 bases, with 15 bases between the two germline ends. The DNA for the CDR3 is TGTGCCAGCAGCGTATCGTTCTCCTCCCTTTACGAGCAGTACTTC. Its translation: CASSVSFSSLYEQYF.

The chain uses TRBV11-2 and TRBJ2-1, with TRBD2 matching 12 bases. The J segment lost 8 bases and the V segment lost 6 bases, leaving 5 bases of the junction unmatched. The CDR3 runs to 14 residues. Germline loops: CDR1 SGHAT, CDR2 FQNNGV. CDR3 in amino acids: CASSLLAGGYEQFF. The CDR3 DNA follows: TGTGCCAGCAGTCTCCTAGCGGGAGGGTATGAGCAGTTCTTC.

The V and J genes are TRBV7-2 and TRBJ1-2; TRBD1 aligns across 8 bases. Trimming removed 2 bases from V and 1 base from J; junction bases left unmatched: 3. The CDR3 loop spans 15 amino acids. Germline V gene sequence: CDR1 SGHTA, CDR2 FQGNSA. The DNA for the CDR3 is TGTGCCAGCAGCTTAACAGGGGGGCTTAACTATGGCTACACCTTC. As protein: CASSLTGGLNYGYTF.

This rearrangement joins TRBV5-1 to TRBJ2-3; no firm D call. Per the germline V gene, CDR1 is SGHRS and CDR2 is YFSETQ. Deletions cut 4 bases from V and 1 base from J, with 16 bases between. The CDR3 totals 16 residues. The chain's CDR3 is CASSRAATIGTDTQYF. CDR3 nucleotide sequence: TGCGCCAGCAGCCGGGCTGCTACCATTGGCACAGATACGCAGTATTTT. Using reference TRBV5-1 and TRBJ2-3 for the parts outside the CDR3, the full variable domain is KAGVTQTPRYLIKTRGQQVTLSCSPISGHRSVSWYQQTPGQGLQFLFEYFSETQRNKGNFPGRFSGRQFSNSRSEMNVSTLELGDSALYLCASSRAATIGTDTQYFGPGTRLTVL.

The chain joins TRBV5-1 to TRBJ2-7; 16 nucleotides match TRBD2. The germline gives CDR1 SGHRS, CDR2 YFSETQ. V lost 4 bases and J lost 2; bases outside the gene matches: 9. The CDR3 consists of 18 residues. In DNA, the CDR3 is TGCGCCAGCAGCCGCGGGACTAGCGGGGGGGCCGAACCCTACGAGCAGTACTTC. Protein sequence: CASSRGTSGGAEPYEQYF.

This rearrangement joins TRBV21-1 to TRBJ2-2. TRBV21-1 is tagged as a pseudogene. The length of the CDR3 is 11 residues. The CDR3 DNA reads TGTGCCAGCCCCCCACCTCGGGAGCTGTTTTTT. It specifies CASPPPRELFF.

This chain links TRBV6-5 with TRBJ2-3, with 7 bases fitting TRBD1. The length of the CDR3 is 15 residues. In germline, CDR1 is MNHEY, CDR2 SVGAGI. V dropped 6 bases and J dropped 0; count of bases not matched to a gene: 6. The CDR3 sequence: CASRKQGPSTDTQYF. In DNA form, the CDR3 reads TGTGCCAGCAGGAAACAGGGGCCTAGCACAGATACGCAGTATTTT.

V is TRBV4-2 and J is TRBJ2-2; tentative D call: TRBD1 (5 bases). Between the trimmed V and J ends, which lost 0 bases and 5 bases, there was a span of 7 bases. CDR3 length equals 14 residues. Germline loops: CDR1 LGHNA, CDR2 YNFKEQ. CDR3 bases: TGTGCCAGCAGCCAAGAATACAGGACCGGGGAGCTGTTTTTT. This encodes CASSQEYRTGELFF.

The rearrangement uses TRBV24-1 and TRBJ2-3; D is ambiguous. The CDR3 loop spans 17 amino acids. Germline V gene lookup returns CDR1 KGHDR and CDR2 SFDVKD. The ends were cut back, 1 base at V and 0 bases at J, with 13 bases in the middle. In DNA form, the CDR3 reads TGTGCCACCAGTGATTTATTCGGAGCCGGTAGCACAGATACGCAGTATTTT. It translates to CATSDLFGAGSTDTQYF.